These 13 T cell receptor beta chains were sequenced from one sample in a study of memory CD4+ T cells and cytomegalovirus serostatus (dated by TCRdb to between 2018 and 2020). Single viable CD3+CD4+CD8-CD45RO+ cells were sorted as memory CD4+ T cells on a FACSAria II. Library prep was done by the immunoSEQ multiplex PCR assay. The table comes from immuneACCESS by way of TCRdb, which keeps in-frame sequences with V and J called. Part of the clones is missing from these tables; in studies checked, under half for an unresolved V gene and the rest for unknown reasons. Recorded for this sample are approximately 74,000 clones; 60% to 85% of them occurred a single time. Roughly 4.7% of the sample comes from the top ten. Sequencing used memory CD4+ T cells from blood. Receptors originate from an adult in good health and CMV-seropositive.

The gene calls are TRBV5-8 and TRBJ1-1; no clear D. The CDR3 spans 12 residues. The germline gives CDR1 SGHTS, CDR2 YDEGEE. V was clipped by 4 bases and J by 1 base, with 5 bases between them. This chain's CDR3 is CASSKQNTEAFF. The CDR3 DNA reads TGTGCCAGCAGCAAGCAGAACACTGAAGCTTTCTTT.

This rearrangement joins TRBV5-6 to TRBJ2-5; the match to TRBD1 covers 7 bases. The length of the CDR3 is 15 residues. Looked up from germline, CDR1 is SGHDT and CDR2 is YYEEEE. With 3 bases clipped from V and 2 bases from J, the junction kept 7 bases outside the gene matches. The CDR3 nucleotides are TGTGCCAGCAGCTCCGGGACAGTACTACAAGAGACCCAGTACTTC. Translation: CASSSGTVLQETQYF. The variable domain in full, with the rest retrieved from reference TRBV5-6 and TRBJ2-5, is DAGVTQSPTHLIKTRGQQVTLRCSPKSGHDTVSWYQQALGQGPQFIFQYYEEEERQRGNFPDRFSGHQFPNYSSELNVNALLLGDSALYLCASSSGTVLQETQYFGPGTRLLVL.

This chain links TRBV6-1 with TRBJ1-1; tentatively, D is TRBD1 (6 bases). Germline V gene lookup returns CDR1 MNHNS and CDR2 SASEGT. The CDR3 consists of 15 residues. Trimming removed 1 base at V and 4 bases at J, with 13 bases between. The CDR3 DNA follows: TGTGCCAGCAGTGAAGGCGGACAGTCGACCACTGAAGCTTTCTTT. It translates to CASSEGGQSTTEAFF.

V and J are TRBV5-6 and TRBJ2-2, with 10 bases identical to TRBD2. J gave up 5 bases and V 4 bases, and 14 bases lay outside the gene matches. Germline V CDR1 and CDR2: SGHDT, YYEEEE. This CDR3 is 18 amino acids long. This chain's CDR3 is CASSPERLLAGRTGELFF. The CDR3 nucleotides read TGTGCCAGCAGCCCCGAACGCCTACTAGCGGGGCGGACCGGGGAGCTGTTTTTT.

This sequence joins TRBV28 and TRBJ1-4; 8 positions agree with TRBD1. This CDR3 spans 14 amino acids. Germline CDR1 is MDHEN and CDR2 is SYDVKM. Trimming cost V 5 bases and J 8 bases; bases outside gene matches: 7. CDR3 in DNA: TGTGCCAGCAGTACCCGGACAGGGCTGGAAAAACTGTTTTTT. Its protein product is CASSTRTGLEKLFF.

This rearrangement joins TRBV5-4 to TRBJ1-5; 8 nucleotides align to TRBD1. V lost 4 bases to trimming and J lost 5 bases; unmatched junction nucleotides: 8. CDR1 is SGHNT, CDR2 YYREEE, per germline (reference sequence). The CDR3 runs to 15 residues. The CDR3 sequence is CASSQDAGGHQPQHF. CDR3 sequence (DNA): TGTGCCAGCAGCCAAGATGCAGGGGGCCATCAGCCCCAGCATTTT. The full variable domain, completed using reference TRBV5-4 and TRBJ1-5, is ETGVTQSPTHLIKTRGQQVTLRCSSQSGHNTVSWYQQALGQGPQFIFQYYREEENGRGNFPPRFSGLQFPNYSSELNVNALELDDSALYLCASSQDAGGHQPQHFGDGTRLSIL.

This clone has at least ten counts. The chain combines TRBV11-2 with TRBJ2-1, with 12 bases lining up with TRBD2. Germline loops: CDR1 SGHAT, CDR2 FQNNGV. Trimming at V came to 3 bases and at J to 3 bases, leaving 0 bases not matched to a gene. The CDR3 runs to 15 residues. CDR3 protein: CASSLTSGSYNEQFF. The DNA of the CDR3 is TGTGCCAGCAGCTTGACTAGCGGGAGCTACAATGAGCAGTTCTTC.

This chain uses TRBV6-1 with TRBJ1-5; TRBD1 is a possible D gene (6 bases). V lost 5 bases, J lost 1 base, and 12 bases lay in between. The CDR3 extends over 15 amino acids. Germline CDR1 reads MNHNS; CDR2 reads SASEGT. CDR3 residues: CASSPNQGSNQPQHF. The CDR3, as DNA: TGTGCCAGCAGTCCTAATCAGGGGAGCAATCAGCCCCAGCATTTT.

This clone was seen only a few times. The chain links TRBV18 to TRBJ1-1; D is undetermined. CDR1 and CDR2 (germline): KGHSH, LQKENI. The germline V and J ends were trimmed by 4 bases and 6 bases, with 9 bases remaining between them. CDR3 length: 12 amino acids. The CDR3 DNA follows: TGTGCCAGCTCACTCTTCGGGGCTGAAGCTTTCTTT. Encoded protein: CASSLFGAEAFF.

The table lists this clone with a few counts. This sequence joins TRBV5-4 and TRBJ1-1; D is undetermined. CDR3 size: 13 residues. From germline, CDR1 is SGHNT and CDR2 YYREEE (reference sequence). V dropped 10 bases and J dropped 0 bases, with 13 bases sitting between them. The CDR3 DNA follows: TGTGCCGCCGCCCCGGGGATGAACACTGAAGCTTTCTTT. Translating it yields CAAAPGMNTEAFF.

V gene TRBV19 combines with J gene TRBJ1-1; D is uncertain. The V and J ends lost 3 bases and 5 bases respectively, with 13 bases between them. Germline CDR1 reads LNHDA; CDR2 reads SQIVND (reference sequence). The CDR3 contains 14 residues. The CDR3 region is CASSILPGGTEAFF. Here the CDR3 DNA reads TGTGCCAGTAGTATTCTTCCGGGAGGGACTGAAGCTTTCTTT.

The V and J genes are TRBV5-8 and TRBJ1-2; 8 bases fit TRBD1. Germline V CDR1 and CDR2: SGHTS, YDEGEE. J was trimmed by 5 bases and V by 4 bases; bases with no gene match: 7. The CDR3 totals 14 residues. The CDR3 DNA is TGTGCCAGCAGCCCGAGGACAGGGTTTTATGGCTACACCTTC. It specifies CASSPRTGFYGYTF.

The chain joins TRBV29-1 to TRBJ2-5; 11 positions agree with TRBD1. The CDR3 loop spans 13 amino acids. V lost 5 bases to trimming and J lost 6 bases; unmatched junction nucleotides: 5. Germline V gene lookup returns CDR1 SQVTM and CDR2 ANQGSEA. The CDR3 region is CSVTGTGGQTQYF. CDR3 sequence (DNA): TGCAGCGTTACCGGGACAGGGGGTCAGACCCAGTACTTC.